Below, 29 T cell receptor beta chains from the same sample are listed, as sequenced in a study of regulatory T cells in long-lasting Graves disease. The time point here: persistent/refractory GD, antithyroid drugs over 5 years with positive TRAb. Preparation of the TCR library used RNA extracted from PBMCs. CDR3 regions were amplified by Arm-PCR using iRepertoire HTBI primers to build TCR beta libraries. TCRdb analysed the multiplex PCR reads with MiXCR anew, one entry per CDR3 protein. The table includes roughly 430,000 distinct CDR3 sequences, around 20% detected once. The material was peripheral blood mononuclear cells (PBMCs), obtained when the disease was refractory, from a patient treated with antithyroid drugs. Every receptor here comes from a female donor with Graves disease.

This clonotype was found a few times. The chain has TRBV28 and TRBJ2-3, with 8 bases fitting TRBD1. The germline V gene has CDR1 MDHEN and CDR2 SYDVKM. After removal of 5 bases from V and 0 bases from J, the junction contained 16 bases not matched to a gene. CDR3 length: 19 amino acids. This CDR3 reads CASSPRTGSSYRSTDTQYF. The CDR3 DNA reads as TGTGCCAGCAGTCCCCGGACAGGGTCATCATACCGTAGCACAGATACGCAGTATTTT. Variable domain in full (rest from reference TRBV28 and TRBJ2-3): DVKVTQSSRYLVKRTGEKVFLECVQDMDHENMFWYRQDPGLGLRLIYFSYDVKMKEKGDIPEGYSVSREKKERFSLILESASTNQTSMYLCASSPRTGSSYRSTDTQYFGPGTRLTVL.

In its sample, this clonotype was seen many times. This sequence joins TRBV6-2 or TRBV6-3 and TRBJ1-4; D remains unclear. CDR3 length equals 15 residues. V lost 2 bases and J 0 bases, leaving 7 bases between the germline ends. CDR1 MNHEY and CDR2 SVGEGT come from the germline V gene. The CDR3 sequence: CASSYDPATNEKLFF. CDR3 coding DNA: TGTGCCAGCAGTTACGACCCGGCAACTAATGAAAAACTGTTTTTT.

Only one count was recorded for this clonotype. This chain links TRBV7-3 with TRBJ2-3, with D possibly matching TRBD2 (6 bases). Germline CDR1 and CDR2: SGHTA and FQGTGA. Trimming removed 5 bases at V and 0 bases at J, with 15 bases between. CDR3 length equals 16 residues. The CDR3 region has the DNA TGTGCCAGCAGCGGGCAGGGTGCGGGAAGCACAGATACGCAGTATTTT. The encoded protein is CASSGQGAGSTDTQYF.

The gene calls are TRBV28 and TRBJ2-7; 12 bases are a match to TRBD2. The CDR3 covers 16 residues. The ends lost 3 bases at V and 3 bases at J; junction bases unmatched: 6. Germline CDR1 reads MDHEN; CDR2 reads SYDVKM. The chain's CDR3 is CASSFRGLAGYYEQYF. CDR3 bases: TGTGCCAGCAGTTTCCGAGGACTAGCGGGATACTACGAGCAGTACTTC.

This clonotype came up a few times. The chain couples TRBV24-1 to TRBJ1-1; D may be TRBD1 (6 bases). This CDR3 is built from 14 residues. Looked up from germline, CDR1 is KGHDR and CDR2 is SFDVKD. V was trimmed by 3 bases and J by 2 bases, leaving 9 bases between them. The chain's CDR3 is CATSDHRDNTEAFF. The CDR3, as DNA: TGTGCCACCAGTGATCACAGGGATAACACTGAAGCTTTCTTT.

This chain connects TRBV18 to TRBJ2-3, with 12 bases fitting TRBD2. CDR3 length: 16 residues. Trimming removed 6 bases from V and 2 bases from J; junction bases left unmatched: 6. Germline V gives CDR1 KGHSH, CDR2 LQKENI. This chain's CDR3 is CASSATSGSITDTQYF. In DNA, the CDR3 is TGTGCCAGCTCGGCGACTAGCGGGAGTATCACAGATACGCAGTATTTT. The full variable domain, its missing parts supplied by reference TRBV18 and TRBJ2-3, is NAGVMQNPRHLVRRRGQEARLRCSPMKGHSHVYWYRQLPEEGLKFMVYLQKENIIDESGMPKERFSAEFPKEGPSILRIQQVVRGDSAAYFCASSATSGSITDTQYFGPGTRLTVL.

CDR3 loop: CASSLWGEAGRYEQYF. The DNA of the CDR3 is TGTGCCAGCAGCTTGTGGGGGGAGGCAGGGAGGTACGAGCAGTACTTC. The V gene is TRBV5-6, the J gene TRBJ2-7, with D maybe TRBD2 (6 bases). This CDR3 is 16 amino acids long. In germline, CDR1 is SGHDT, CDR2 YYEEEE. Trimming shortened V by 1 base and J by 4 bases, and 18 bases separated the two germline ends.

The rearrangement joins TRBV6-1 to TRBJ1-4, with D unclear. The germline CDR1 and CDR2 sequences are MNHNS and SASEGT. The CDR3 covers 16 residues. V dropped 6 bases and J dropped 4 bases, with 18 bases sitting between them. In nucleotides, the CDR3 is TGTGCCAGCAGGAATCTAGCGGGAACGAGTAATGAAAAACTGTTTTTT. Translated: CASRNLAGTSNEKLFF.

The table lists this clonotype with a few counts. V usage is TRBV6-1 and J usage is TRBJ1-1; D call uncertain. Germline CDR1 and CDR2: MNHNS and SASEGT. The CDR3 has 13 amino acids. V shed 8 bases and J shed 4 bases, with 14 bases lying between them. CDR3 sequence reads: CASRPGFVTEAFF. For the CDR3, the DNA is TGTGCCAGCCGGCCGGGATTTGTCACTGAAGCTTTCTTT.

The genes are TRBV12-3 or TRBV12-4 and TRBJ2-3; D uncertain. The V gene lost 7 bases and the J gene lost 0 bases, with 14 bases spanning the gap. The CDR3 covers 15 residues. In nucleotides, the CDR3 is TGTGCCAGCACGAAGACGGTACCTAGCACAGATACGCAGTATTTT. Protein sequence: CASTKTVPSTDTQYF.

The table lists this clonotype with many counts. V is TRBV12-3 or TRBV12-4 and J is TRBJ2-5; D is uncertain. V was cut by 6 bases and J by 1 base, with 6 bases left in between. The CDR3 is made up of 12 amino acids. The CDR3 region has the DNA TGTGCCAGCAGCTTTAGCCAAGAGACCCAGTACTTC. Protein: CASSFSQETQYF.

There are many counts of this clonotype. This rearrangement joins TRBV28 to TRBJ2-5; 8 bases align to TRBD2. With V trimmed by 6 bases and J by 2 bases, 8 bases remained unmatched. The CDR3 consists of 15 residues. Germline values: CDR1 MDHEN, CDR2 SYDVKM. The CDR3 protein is CASSGSGLAQETQYF. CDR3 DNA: TGTGCCAGCAGCGGTTCCGGACTAGCTCAAGAGACCCAGTACTTC.

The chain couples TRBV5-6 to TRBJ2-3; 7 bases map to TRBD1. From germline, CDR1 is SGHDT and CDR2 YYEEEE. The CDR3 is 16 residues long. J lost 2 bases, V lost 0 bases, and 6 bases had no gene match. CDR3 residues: CASSLVGRGNTDTQYF. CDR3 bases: TGTGCCAGCAGCTTGGTTGGCAGGGGGAACACAGATACGCAGTATTTT. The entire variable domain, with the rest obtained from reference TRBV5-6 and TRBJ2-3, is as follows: DAGVTQSPTHLIKTRGQQVTLRCSPKSGHDTVSWYQQALGQGPQFIFQYYEEEERQRGNFPDRFSGHQFPNYSSELNVNALLLGDSALYLCASSLVGRGNTDTQYFGPGTRLTVL.

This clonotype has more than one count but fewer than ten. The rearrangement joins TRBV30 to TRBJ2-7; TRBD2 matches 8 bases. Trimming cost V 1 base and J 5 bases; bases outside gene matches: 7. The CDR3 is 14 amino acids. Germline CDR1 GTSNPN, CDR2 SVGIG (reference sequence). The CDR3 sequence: CAWSDLGGGHEQYF. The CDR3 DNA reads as TGTGCCTGGAGTGATCTCGGGGGGGGCCACGAGCAGTACTTC.

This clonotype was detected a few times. The CDR3 loop is CASMGGLGYTF. In nucleotides, the CDR3 is TGTGCCAGCATGGGGGGCCTGGGCTACACCTTC. This chain connects TRBV28 to TRBJ1-2; TRBD1 might be the D (6 bases). Germline values: CDR1 MDHEN, CDR2 SYDVKM. V dropped 7 bases and J dropped 8 bases, with 11 bases sitting between them. The CDR3 has 11 residues.

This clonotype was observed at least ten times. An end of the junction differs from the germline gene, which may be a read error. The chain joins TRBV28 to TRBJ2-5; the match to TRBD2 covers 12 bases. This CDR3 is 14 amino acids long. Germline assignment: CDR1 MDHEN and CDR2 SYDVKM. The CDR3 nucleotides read TGTGCCAGCAGTACCCTAGCGGGAGGGCCCACTGGATTCTTC. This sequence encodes CASSTLAGGPTGFF.

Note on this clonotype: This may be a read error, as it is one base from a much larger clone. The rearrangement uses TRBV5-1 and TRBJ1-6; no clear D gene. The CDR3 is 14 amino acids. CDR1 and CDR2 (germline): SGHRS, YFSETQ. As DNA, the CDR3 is TGCGCCAGCGGCTTGGGGAGGGAGAATTCACCCCTCCACTTT. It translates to CASGLGRENSPLHF.

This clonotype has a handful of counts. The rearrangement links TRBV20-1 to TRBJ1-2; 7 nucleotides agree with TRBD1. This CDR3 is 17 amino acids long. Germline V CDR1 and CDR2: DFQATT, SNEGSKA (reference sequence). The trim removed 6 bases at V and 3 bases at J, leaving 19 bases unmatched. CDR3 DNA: TGCAGTGCGGGGGGGGGGACAGCGTTCTCCCGCGACTATGGCTACACCTTC. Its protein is CSAGGGTAFSRDYGYTF.

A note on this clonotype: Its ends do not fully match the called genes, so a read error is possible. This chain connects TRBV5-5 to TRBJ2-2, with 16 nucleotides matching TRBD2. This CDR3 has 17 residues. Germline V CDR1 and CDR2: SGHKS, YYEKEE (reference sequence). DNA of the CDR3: TGTGCCGGCAGCTTGCCGGGACTAGCGGGAGGGACCGGGGAGCTGTTTTTT. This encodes CAGSLPGLAGGTGELFF.

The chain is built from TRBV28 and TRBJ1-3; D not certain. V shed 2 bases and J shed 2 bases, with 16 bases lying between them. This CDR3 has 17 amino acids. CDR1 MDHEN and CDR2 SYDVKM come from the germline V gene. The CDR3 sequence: CASSLHQPRGAGNTIYF. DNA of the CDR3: TGTGCCAGCAGTTTACACCAACCCCGGGGTGCTGGAAACACCATATATTTT. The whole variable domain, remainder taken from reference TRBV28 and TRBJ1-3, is DVKVTQSSRYLVKRTGEKVFLECVQDMDHENMFWYRQDPGLGLRLIYFSYDVKMKEKGDIPEGYSVSREKKERFSLILESASTNQTSMYLCASSLHQPRGAGNTIYFGEGSWLTVV.

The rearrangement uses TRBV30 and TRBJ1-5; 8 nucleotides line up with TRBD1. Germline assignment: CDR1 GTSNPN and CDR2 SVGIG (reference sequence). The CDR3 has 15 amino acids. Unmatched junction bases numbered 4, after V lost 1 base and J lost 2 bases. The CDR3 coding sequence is TGTGCCTGGAGTGCTGGACAGGGAGGCAATCAGCCCCAGCATTTT. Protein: CAWSAGQGGNQPQHF.

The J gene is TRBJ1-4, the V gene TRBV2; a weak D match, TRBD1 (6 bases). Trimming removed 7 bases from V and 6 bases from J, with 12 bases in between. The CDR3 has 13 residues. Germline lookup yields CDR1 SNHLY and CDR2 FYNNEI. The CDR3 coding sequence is TGTGCCAGCAAGGACAGTGTATATGAAAAACTGTTTTTT. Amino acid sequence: CASKDSVYEKLFF.

The CDR3 spells CATSDSTDEQFF. In nucleotides, the CDR3 is TGTGCCACCAGTGATTCTACGGATGAGCAGTTCTTC. V and J are TRBV24-1 and TRBJ2-1, with unresolved D. This CDR3 has 12 amino acids. Germline assignment: CDR1 KGHDR and CDR2 SFDVKD. The V gene lost 2 bases and the J gene lost 8 bases, with 6 bases spanning the gap.

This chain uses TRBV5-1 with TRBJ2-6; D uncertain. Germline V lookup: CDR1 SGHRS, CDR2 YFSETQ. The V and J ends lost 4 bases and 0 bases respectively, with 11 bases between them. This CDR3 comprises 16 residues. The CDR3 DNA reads TGCGCCAGCAGCGTCAGGATAATCTCTGGGGCCAACGTCCTGACTTTC. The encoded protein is CASSVRIISGANVLTF.

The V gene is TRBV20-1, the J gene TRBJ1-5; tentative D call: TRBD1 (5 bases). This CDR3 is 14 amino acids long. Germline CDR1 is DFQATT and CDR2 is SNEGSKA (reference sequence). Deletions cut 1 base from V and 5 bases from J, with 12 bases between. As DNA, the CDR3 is TGCAGTGCTAGAGTCAGCAGGGTCGATCAGCCCCAGCATTTT. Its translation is CSARVSRVDQPQHF.

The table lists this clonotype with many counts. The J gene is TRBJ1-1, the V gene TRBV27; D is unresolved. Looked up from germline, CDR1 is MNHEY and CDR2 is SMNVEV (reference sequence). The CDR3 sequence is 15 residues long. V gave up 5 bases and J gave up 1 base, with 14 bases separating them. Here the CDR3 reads CASSPGGQTNTEAFF. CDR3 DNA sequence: TGTGCCAGCAGTCCGGGCGGGCAGACGAACACTGAAGCTTTCTTT.

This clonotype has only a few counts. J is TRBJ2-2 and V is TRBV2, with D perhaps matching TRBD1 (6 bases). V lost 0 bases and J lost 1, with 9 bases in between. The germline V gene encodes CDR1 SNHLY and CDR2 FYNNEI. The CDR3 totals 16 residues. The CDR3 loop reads CASSEALGGNTGELFF. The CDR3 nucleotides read TGTGCCAGCAGTGAAGCTTTAGGGGGGAACACCGGGGAGCTGTTTTTT.

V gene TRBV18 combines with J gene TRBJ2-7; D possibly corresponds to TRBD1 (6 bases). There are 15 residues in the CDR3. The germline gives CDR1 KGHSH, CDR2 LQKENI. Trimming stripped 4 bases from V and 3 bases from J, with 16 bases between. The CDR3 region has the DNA TGTGCCAGCTCACTGGAGACAGGCTCCCTCTACGAGCAGTACTTC. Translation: CASSLETGSLYEQYF.

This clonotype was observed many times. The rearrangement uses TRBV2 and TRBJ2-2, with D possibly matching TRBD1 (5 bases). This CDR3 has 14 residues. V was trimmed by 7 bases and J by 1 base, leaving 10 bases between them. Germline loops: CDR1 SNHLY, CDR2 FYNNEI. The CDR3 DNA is TGTGCCAGCATCATGACAGAGAACACCGGGGAGCTGTTTTTT. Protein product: CASIMTENTGELFF.